This TCR beta chain was obtained from a study of T-cell reconstitution after alpha-beta-depleted transplantation in children. The TCRbeta library was prepared with unique molecular identifiers. Each CDR3 protein is one row after TCRdb ran MiXCR on the PCR reads. The sample records some 120,000 distinct CDR3 sequences, 8.5% to 10% being singletons. The CDR3 extends over 14 amino acids. Germline assignment: CDR1 SGHTA and CDR2 FQGNSA. With 3 bases removed from V and 1 base from J, the gap between germline ends came to 9 bases. This clonotype turned up a few times. V is TRBV7-2 and J is TRBJ1-2; D uncertain. Sequenced here: PBMCs, mostly from graft donor cells, sampled 180 days after TCRalphabeta/CD19-depleted stem cell transplant. The source is a girl under three years old who had a stem cell transplant for combined immunodeficiency, so the T cells may come from the graft donor. The CDR3 sequence: CASSFTRNNYGYTF. For the CDR3, the DNA is TGTGCCAGCAGCTTTACTCGCAATAACTATGGCTACACCTTC.